This T cell receptor beta chain was recovered during a study of monozygotic twins with inflammatory bowel disease. cDNA for TCRalpha and TCRbeta was amplified by nested PCRs of 15 to 20 then 8 to 10 cycles. Reanalyzing the 5' RACE reads, TCRdb keeps one entry per CDR3 protein, without DNA. The table for this sample gives some 440,000 distinct CDR3 sequences. Collection yielded about 2.5 ml of blood per donor. Whole-study results and caveats: Researchers reported no repertoire similarity difference between concordant and discordant twins, possibly from limited power.

The CDR3 has 15 amino acids. In germline, CDR1 is SGHRS, CDR2 YFSETQ. A word on this clonotype: Its antigen is not known.

Sequencing was carried out using blood. This sequence was found in a human donor with ulcerative colitis or Crohn's disease, or a healthy co-twin of an affected twin (not recorded which). The chain joins TRBV5-1 to TRBJ2-1; TCRdb's D call of TRBD1 is untestable without DNA. CDR3 region: CASSLEPGGYNEQFF.